This paragraph reports one T cell receptor (beta chain). Its specificity is unknown. This sample is part of a study of molecular identifiers for immune sequencing clone quantification. Broader study findings: For highly expanded clones, sizes could be underestimated when identical TCR molecules share a barcode. Spiked Jurkat TCR RNA originating from one cell could reportedly be identified amid more than 800,000 naive cells.

TCRdb used MiXCR to reprocess the PCR reads, holding one entry per CDR3 protein. The sample yields 50,000 to 65,000 distinct CDR3 sequences, roughly a quarter seen once. The CDR3 consists of 13 residues. Germline CDR1 reads MNHEY; CDR2 reads SMNVEV (reference sequence). V was clipped by 6 bases and J by 9 bases, with 18 bases between them. The sorting of naive CD8 T cells used the CD8+CD4-CCR7+CD45RA+ phenotype. The receptor comes from a human donor in good health. Some libraries in this study had Jurkat cell RNA spiked in. The V gene is TRBV27, the J gene TRBJ2-7; D is possibly TRBD1 or TRBD2 (5 bases each). Material: naive CD8+ T cells from blood, with Jurkat cell RNA spiked in. Subset defined: FACS-sorted CD8+CD4-CCR7+CD45RA+ naive T cells. In DNA form, the CDR3 reads TGTGCCAGCAGCTCGGGGACCAGCCGAGTGCAGTACTTC. Residues: CASSSGTSRVQYF.